These 11 T cell receptor beta chains share one sample of origin, sequenced in a study of T cells in women clearing cervical HPV infection. Here immunoSEQ multiplex PCR was the method, and the copy in TCRdb shows in-frame clones only, minus some. The specimen's table records 20,000 to 25,000 clones. The material sequenced was blood buffy coat. Receptor source: a woman between 18 and 75 years old with a cervical HPV16 infection that either progressed to CIN3+ or cleared (not recorded which).

As for this clone: Read coverage stops 3 residues before the CDR3 terminus; the germline J gene supplies the remainder. The chain has TRBV7-9 and TRBJ1-2; the match to TRBD1 covers 11 bases. Looked up from germline, CDR1 is SEHNR and CDR2 is FQNEAQ (reference sequence). There are 15 residues in the CDR3. The DNA read from the CDR3 is TGTGCCAGCAGCCCGCTTCCGGGACAGGGGGACGGC. Translation gives CASSPLPGQGDG. The CDR3 as a whole reads CASSPLPGQGDGYTF.

In regard to this clone: The sequence runs out 3 residues before the end of the CDR3; the remainder is reconstructed from the germline J gene. The V gene is TRBV5-1, the J gene TRBJ1-1; D is possibly TRBD1 (5 bases). Germline CDR1 SGHRS, CDR2 YFSETQ. V was clipped by 0 bases and J by 4 bases, with 10 bases between them. This CDR3 is 14 amino acids long. CDR3 amino acids: CASSLAGQGTEAFF. Incomplete CDR3 DNA: TGCGCCAGCAGCTTGGCTGGGCAGGGCACTGAA.

As to this clone: The missing CDR3 end, 3 residues past where the read stops, is filled in from the germline J gene. This chain joins TRBV7-8 and TRBJ2-7; no clear D gene. The V gene's germline CDR1 is SGHVS and CDR2 FQNEAQ. Trimming took 0 bases from V and 2 from J, leaving 14 bases between them. This CDR3 is 16 amino acids long. CDR3 residues: CASSLAGGLPPYEQYF. The part of the CDR3 DNA that was read is TGTGCCAGCAGCTTAGCTGGCGGCCTTCCCCCCTACGAG.

This CDR3 reads CASNSGSADEQFF. The DNA read from the CDR3 is TGTGCCAGCAATAGTGGGTCGGCGGATGAG. V is TRBV2 and J is TRBJ2-1; D uncertain. Read coverage stops 3 residues before the CDR3 terminus; the germline J gene supplies the remainder. Germline V gives CDR1 SNHLY, CDR2 FYNNEI. V was cut by 7 bases and J by 8 bases, with 15 bases left in between. The CDR3 extends over 13 amino acids.

Partial CDR3 DNA: TGCAGCGTTGGCCGAGGCGGGGGTAGCACAGATACG. It yields the protein CSVGRGGGSTDT. The full-length CDR3 reads as CSVGRGGGSTDTQYF. V gene TRBV29-1 combines with J gene TRBJ2-3; TRBD2 aligns across 7 bases. The read gets to within 3 residues of the CDR3 end, and the germline J gene fills in the rest. CDR1 is SQVTM and CDR2 is ANQGSEA in the germline V gene. Unmatched junction bases numbered 7, after V lost 4 bases and J lost 0 bases. CDR3 length: 15 residues.

Turning to this clone: Read sequence stops 3 residues before the CDR3 end, and the germline J gene provides the missing end. The chain recombines TRBV6-1 with TRBJ2-7; 12 bases are a match to TRBD1. CDR1 and CDR2 (germline): MNHNS, SASEGT. This CDR3 has 16 residues. With V trimmed by 2 bases and J by 3 bases, 5 bases remained unmatched. The part of the CDR3 DNA that was read is TGTGCCAGCAGTGAAACTGGGGACAGGGGGCGCTACGAG. Encoded protein: CASSETGDRGRYE. Given in full, the CDR3 is CASSETGDRGRYEQYF.

The CDR3 reads CASSPGRGEPQHF. CDR3 bases read: TGTGCCAGCTCACCGGGCAGGGGTGAACCC. The rearrangement links TRBV18 to TRBJ1-5, with a possible D match to TRBD1 (6 bases). The read comes to an end 3 residues before the CDR3 does, leaving the germline J gene to fill in the end. Germline V lookup: CDR1 KGHSH, CDR2 LQKENI. This CDR3 contains 13 residues.

A note on this clone: The sequenced fragment ends 3 residues before the CDR3 boundary, so the rest is inferred from the germline J gene. The V call is TRBV7-3, the J call TRBJ2-1, with 10 positions matching TRBD2. Germline V gene lookup returns CDR1 SGHTA and CDR2 FQGTGA. J gave up 5 bases and V 5 bases, and 9 bases lay outside the gene matches. The CDR3 has 16 amino acids. The CDR3 protein is CASSPLGLAGDNEQFF. The DNA read from the CDR3 is TGTGCCAGCAGCCCGCTCGGCCTAGCGGGGGACAATGAG.

A note on this clone: The CDR3 end falls 3 residues outside the read, so it is completed with the germline J gene. V and J are TRBV11-2 and TRBJ2-7, with D possibly being TRBD2 (5 bases). V lost 3 bases and J lost 1, with 7 bases in between. Germline CDR1 is SGHAT and CDR2 is FQNNGV. The CDR3 runs to 13 residues. Partial CDR3 DNA: TGTGCCAGCAGCTTCGGCGGGTCCTACGAG. Its protein is CASSFGGSYE. The entire CDR3 protein is CASSFGGSYEQYF.

In regard to this clone: With the read ending 3 residues before the CDR3 end, the germline J gene is used to fill in that end. The rearrangement uses TRBV11-1 and TRBJ1-1, with D hard to call. Between the trimmed V and J ends, which lost 11 bases and 6 bases, there was a span of 19 bases. Germline V lookup: CDR1 SGHAT, CDR2 FQDESV (reference sequence). This CDR3 is 13 amino acids long. The CDR3 sequence is CAGQDVRAAEAFF. Partial CDR3 DNA: TGTGCCGGCCAGGACGTTAGAGCGGCTGAA.

As for this clone: The observed sequence ends 3 residues before the CDR3 terminus, with the missing tail filled in from the germline J gene. V is TRBV29-1 and J is TRBJ2-7; 9 nucleotides line up with TRBD2. The CDR3 contains 12 residues. V was clipped by 7 bases and J by 3 bases; unmatched bases: 4. Per germline, CDR1 SQVTM and CDR2 ANQGSEA. The sequenced CDR3 bases are TGCAGCGCCCAGACTAGCGGCTACGAG. Translation: CSAQTSGYE. Given in full, the CDR3 is CSAQTSGYEQYF.